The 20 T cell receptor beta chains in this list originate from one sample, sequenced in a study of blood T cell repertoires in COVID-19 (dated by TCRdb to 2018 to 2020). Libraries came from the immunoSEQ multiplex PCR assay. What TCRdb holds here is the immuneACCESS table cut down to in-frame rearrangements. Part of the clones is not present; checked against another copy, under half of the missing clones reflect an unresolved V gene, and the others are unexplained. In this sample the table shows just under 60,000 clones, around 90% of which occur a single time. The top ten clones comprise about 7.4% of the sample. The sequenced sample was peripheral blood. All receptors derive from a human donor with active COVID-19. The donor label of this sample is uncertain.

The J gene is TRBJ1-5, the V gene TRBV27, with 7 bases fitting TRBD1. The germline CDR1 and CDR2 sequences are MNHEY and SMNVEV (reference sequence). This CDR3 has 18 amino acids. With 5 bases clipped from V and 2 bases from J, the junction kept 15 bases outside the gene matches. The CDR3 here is CASSAYRGLVPGNQPQHF. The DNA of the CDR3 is TGTGCCAGCAGTGCGTACAGGGGCCTCGTACCAGGCAATCAGCCCCAGCATTTT.

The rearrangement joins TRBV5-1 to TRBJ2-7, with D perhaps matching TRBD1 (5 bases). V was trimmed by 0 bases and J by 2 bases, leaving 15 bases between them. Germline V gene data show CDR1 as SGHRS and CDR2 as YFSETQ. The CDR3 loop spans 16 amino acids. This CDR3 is CASSLGAQGRPYEQYF. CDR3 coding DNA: TGCGCCAGCAGCTTGGGGGCTCAGGGCCGCCCCTACGAGCAGTACTTC.

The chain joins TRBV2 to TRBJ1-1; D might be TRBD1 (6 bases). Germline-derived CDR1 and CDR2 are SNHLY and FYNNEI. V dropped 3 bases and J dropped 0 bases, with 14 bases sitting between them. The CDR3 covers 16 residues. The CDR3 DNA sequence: TGTGCCAGCAGTGACCAACAGGGCTACATGAACACTGAAGCTTTCTTT. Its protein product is CASSDQQGYMNTEAFF.

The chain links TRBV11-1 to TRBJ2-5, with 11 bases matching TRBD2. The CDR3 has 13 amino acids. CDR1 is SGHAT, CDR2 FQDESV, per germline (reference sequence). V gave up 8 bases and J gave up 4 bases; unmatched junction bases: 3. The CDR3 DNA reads TGTGCCAGCTTGCTAGCGGGAGGAGAGACCCAGTACTTC. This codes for CASLLAGGETQYF.

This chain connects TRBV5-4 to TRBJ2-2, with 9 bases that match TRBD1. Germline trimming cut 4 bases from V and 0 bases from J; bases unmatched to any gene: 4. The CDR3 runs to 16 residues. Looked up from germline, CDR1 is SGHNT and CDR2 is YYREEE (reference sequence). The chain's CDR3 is CASSPQGATNTGELFF. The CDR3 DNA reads TGTGCCAGCAGCCCACAGGGGGCGACGAACACCGGGGAGCTGTTTTTT.

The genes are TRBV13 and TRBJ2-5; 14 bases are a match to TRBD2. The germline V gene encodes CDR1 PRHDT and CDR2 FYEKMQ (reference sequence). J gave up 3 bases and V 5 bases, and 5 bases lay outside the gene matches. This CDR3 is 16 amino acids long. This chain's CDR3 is CASSPPGLAGEETQYF. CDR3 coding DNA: TGTGCCAGCAGCCCACCGGGACTAGCGGGGGAAGAGACCCAGTACTTC.

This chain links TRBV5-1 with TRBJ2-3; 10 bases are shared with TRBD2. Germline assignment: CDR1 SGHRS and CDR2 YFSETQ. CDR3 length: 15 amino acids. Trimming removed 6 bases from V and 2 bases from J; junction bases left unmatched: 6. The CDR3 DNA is TGCGCCAGCACTAGCGGGAGTCTTATCACAGATACGCAGTATTTT. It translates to CASTSGSLITDTQYF. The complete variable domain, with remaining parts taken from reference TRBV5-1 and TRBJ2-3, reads KAGVTQTPRYLIKTRGQQVTLSCSPISGHRSVSWYQQTPGQGLQFLFEYFSETQRNKGNFPGRFSGRQFSNSRSEMNVSTLELGDSALYLCASTSGSLITDTQYFGPGTRLTVL.

In nucleotides, the CDR3 is TGTGCCACCAGCAGAGACTTTGATACGCAGTATTTT. Translating gives CATSRDFDTQYF. The chain employs TRBV15 and TRBJ2-3, with no clear D. The CDR3 runs 12 residues. Per the germline V gene, CDR1 is LNHNV and CDR2 is YYDKDF (reference sequence). V was pared by 0 bases and J by 6 bases, with 4 bases between.

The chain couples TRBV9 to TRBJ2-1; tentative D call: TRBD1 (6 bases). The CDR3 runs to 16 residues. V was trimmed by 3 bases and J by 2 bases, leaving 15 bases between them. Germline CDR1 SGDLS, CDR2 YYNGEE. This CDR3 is CASSAETGVTYNEQFF. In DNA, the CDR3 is TGTGCCAGCAGCGCCGAGACAGGCGTAACCTACAATGAGCAGTTCTTC. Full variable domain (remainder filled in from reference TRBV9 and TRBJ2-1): DSGVTQTPKHLITATGQRVTLRCSPRSGDLSVYWYQQSLDQGLQFLIQYYNGEERAKGNILERFSAQQFPDLHSELNLSSLELGDSALYFCASSAETGVTYNEQFFGPGTRLTVL.

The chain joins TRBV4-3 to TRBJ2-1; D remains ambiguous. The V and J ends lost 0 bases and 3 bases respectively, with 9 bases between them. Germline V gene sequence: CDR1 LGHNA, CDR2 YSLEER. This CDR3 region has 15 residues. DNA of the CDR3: TGCGCCAGCAGCCAAGAATCGGTCTTCTACAATGAGCAGTTCTTC. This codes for CASSQESVFYNEQFF.

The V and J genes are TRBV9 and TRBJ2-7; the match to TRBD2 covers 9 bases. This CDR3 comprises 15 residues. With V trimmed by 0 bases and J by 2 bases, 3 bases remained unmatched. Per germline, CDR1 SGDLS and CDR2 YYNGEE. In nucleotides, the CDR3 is TGTGCCAGCAGCGTAGGACTAGCGGCCACCTACGAGCAGTACTTC. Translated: CASSVGLAATYEQYF.

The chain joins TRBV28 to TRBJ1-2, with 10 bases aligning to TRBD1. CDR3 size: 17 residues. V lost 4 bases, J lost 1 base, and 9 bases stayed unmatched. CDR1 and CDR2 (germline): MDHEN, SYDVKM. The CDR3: CASSSRQGARINYGYTF. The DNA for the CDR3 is TGTGCCAGCAGTTCGCGACAGGGGGCCCGGATTAACTATGGCTACACCTTC.

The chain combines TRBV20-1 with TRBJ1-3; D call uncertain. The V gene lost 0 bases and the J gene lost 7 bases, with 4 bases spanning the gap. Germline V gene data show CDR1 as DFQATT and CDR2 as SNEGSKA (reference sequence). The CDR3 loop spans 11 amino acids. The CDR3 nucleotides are TGCAGTGCTAGAGATCAGAACACCATATATTTT. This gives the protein CSARDQNTIYF.

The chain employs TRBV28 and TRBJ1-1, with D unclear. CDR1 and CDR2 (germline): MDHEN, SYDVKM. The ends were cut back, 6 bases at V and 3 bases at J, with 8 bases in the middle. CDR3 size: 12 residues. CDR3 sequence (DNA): TGTGCCAGCAGCCCCCGGGACACTGAAGCTTTCTTT. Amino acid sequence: CASSPRDTEAFF.

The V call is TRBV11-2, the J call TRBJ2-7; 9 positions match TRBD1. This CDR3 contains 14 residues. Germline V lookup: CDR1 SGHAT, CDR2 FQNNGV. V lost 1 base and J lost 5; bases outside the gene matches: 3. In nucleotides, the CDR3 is TGTGCCAGCAGCTTAGGGGACAGGGCCCACGAGCAGTACTTC. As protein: CASSLGDRAHEQYF.

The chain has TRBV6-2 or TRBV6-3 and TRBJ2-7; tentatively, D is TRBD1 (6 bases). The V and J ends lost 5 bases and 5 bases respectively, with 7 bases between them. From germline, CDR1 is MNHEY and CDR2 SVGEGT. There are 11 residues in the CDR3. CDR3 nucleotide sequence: TGTGCCAGCAGTCGACAGGACGAGCAGTACTTC. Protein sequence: CASSRQDEQYF.

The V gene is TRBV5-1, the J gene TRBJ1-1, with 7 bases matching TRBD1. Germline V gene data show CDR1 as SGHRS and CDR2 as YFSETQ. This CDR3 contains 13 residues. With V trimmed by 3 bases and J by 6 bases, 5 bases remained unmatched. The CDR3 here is CASSSTGIAEAFF. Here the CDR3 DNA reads TGCGCCAGCAGCTCGACAGGGATCGCTGAAGCTTTCTTT.

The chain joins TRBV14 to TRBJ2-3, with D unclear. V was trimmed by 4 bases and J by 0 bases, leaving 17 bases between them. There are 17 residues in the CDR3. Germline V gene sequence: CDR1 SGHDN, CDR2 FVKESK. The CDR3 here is CASSRIRKDTSTDTQYF. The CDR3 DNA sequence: TGTGCCAGCAGCCGAATTAGGAAAGACACCAGCACAGATACGCAGTATTTT.

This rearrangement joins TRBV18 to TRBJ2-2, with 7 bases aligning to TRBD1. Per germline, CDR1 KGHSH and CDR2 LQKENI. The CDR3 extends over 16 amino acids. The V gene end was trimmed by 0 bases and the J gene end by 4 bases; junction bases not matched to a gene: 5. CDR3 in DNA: TGTGCCAGCTCACCACCGGGGACAGTGCCCACCGGGGAGCTGTTTTTT. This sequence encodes CASSPPGTVPTGELFF. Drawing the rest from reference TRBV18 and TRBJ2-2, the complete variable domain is NAGVMQNPRHLVRRRGQEARLRCSPMKGHSHVYWYRQLPEEGLKFMVYLQKENIIDESGMPKERFSAEFPKEGPSILRIQQVVRGDSAAYFCASSPPGTVPTGELFFGEGSRLTVL.

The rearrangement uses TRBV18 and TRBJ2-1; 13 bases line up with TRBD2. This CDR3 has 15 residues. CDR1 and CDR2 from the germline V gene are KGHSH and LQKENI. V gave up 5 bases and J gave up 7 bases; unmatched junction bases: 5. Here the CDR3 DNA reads TGTGCCAGCTCAATACTAGCGGGAGGGCAGAATGAGCAGTTCTTC. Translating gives CASSILAGGQNEQFF. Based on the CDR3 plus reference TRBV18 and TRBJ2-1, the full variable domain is NAGVMQNPRHLVRRRGQEARLRCSPMKGHSHVYWYRQLPEEGLKFMVYLQKENIIDESGMPKERFSAEFPKEGPSILRIQQVVRGDSAAYFCASSILAGGQNEQFFGPGTRLTVL.